This T cell receptor (beta chain) is drawn from a study of T cells in Graves' hyperthyroidism and ophthalmopathy. Template material for amplifying TCR beta CDR3 regions consisted of RNA transcripts. HTBI primers were used for first-round RT-PCR of the TCR CDR3. TCRdb reanalysed the multiplex PCR reads using MiXCR and keeps one entry per CDR3 protein. Among some 360,000 distinct CDR3 sequences listed, roughly 18% were seen once. Ten or more counts support this clonotype. The CDR3 contains 16 residues. CDR1 is MNHEY and CDR2 is SMNVEV in the germline V gene (reference sequence). Trimming at V came to 4 bases and at J to 4 bases, leaving 12 bases not matched to a gene. Uncontrolled infections, other autoimmune diseases, pregnancy or lactation led to exclusion of patients.

This rearrangement joins TRBV27 to TRBJ2-7, with 8 positions matching TRBD1. The receptor's source is a woman aged 40 to 50 with Graves' ophthalmopathy. Sequencing was performed on blood. The chain's CDR3 is CASSYSGGAKKYEQYF. The DNA for the CDR3 is TGTGCCAGCAGTTACTCAGGGGGCGCGAAAAAATACGAGCAGTACTTC.